This passage covers 20 T cell receptor beta chains from one sample sequenced in a study of T cell clusters in autoimmune cytopenias. TRB was amplified by touch-down multiplex PCR, primer pools A and B combined. One entry per CDR3 protein, without DNA, is what TCRdb gives after re-calling the multiplex PCR reads. With around 7,800 distinct CDR3 sequences in the sample, the ten largest clones hold around a quarter. Tens of thousands of genome equivalents of blood DNA were amplified for TRB. Sequencing was done on a sample of peripheral blood. Source of these receptors: a human donor with an autoimmune cytopenia or autoimmune hepatitis (not recorded which).

This clonotype is called medium-sized based on its frequency. The CDR3 is CSARPPGQGALGYTF. The chain is built from TRBV20-1 and TRBJ1-2; the D call of TRBD1 rests on TCRdb alone, since no DNA is present to check it. Germline loops: CDR1 DFQATT, CDR2 SNEGSKA (reference sequence). CDR3 length: 15 residues.

This clonotype is medium-sized by frequency. J is TRBJ2-3 and V is TRBV10-3. The germline V gene has CDR1 ENHRY and CDR2 SYGVKD. The CDR3 length is 11 residues. CDR3 residues: CAISESSSPYF.

The chain joins TRBV19 to TRBJ1-4. This CDR3 contains 13 residues. Germline CDR1 is LNHDA and CDR2 is SQIVND (reference sequence). The CDR3 loop is CASSISASGKLFF.

In terms of frequency, this clonotype is medium-sized (0.01 to 0.1%). The genes are TRBV7-2 and TRBJ2-7; TCRdb picks TRBD1, but there is no DNA to check that call. Germline V gene lookup returns CDR1 SGHTA and CDR2 FQGNSA. The CDR3 totals 14 residues. This chain's CDR3 is CASTPGTGFFEQYF.

CDR3 sequence: CASSGQKRTGGYNGYTF. V and J are TRBV12-3 or TRBV12-4 and TRBJ1-2; the D call of TRBD1 rests on TCRdb alone, since no DNA is present to check it. The CDR3 has 17 amino acids.

This clonotype ranks as medium-sized in terms of frequency. The CDR3 is CASSGRDSPLHF. The chain joins TRBV7-2 to TRBJ1-6; the D call from TCRdb, TRBD1, cannot be confirmed without DNA. This CDR3 comprises 12 residues. CDR1 is SGHTA, CDR2 FQGNSA, per germline.

This clonotype is medium-sized by frequency. The CDR3 sequence is CASSLRTTNTGELFF. The chain carries TRBV5-6 and TRBJ2-2; as DNA is missing, the TRBD1 call by TCRdb cannot be tested. Per germline, CDR1 SGHDT and CDR2 YYEEEE. The CDR3 loop spans 15 amino acids.

The genes are TRBV20-1 and TRBJ1-1. Germline-derived CDR1 and CDR2 are DFQATT and SNEGSKA (reference sequence). This CDR3 contains 14 residues. CDR3 in amino acids: CSARDDTANTEAFF.

The chain couples TRBV18 to TRBJ1-6; the D call from TCRdb, TRBD1, cannot be confirmed without DNA. This CDR3 has 14 amino acids. Germline CDR1 is KGHSH and CDR2 is LQKENI. CDR3 amino acids: CASSLLDRDSPLHF.

The J gene is TRBJ2-7, the V gene TRBV23-1. TRBV23-1 falls under the ORF class, with uncertain function. The CDR3 is made up of 15 amino acids. CDR3 sequence: CASSQKRTLSYEQYF.

The chain joins TRBV6-5 to TRBJ2-7; TCRdb returns TRBD1, unconfirmable since there is no DNA. Germline values: CDR1 MNHEY, CDR2 SVGAGI. This CDR3 spans 15 amino acids. The CDR3 spells CASRSDRAGGYEQYF.

This clonotype shows up as medium-sized (0.01 to 0.1%) by frequency. The chain has TRBV20-1 and TRBJ2-3. Germline V gene data show CDR1 as DFQATT and CDR2 as SNEGSKA (reference sequence). The CDR3 extends over 11 amino acids. The CDR3 loop is CSAILTDTQYF.

The V gene is TRBV5-1, the J gene TRBJ2-7; TCRdb outputs TRBD1, but without DNA this stays unchecked. The CDR3 spans 14 residues. Germline V gene sequence: CDR1 SGHRS, CDR2 YFSETQ. The CDR3 spells CASSPDRVSYEQYF.

The chain has TRBV20-1 and TRBJ2-1; TCRdb's D call of TRBD2 is untestable without DNA. CDR3 length equals 14 residues. Germline CDR1 DFQATT, CDR2 SNEGSKA (reference sequence). The CDR3 is CSARVSGNYNEQFF.

This clonotype is labeled medium-sized (0.01 to 0.1%) based on frequency. This CDR3 is CASSPPGTGGSYEQYF. V is TRBV19 and J is TRBJ2-7; TCRdb calls TRBD1, which cannot be checked without DNA. Germline CDR1 reads LNHDA; CDR2 reads SQIVND (reference sequence). The CDR3 loop spans 16 amino acids.

V and J are TRBV24-1 and TRBJ2-5; TCRdb selects TRBD2, and the lack of DNA leaves this call unchecked. This CDR3 comprises 16 residues. CDR1 KGHDR and CDR2 SFDVKD come from the germline V gene. The CDR3 spells CATSDRRGGGQETQYF.

The CDR3 spells CASSPALRDEQYF. The chain links TRBV18 to TRBJ2-7; TCRdb indicates TRBD2, and absent DNA this call remains unverified. The CDR3 has 13 amino acids. Germline-derived CDR1 and CDR2 are KGHSH and LQKENI.

The chain couples TRBV11-3 to TRBJ2-1. Germline CDR1 is SGHNT and CDR2 is YENEEA. The CDR3 runs to 14 residues. The chain's CDR3 is CASSPGSSYNEQFF.

This chain connects TRBV5-1 to TRBJ2-3; TCRdb selects TRBD2, and the lack of DNA leaves this call unchecked. Germline CDR1 is SGHRS and CDR2 is YFSETQ. This CDR3 comprises 16 residues. CDR3 sequence reads: CASSPALAGEPDTQYF.

V gene TRBV11-2 combines with J gene TRBJ2-2; TCRdb reports TRBD1, a call that lacks DNA to check it against. Germline values: CDR1 SGHAT, CDR2 FQNNGV. The CDR3 is 14 amino acids. CDR3 region: CASSLTGSTGELFF.